The entry below gives a single T cell receptor (beta chain) sequence along with its context. Its antigen is unknown. Assay: immunoSEQ multiplex PCR; the TCRdb copy retains only in-frame clones and omits some. The sample holds more than 30,000 clones, more than 75% seen once. The sample belongs to a study of T cells in localized non-small cell lung cancer. General observations from the study: Adjacent uninvolved lung tissue had the highest T cell clonality, exceeding tumor.

Between the trimmed V and J ends, which lost 8 bases and 7 bases, there was a span of 17 bases. Germline V CDR1 and CDR2: MDHEN, SYDVKM. This CDR3 has 14 amino acids. Sample: peripheral blood, taken before any cancer treatment. This sequence originates from a male donor older than 55 with stage III lung adenocarcinoma. The chain employs TRBV28 and TRBJ1-4; D might be TRBD1 (5 bases). The CDR3 region has the DNA TGTGCCAGCGGGCTAGGGGACCTGCGTGAAAAACTGTTTTTT. It translates to CASGLGDLREKLFF. The full variable domain, its missing parts supplied by reference TRBV28 and TRBJ1-4, is DVKVTQSSRYLVKRTGEKVFLECVQDMDHENMFWYRQDPGLGLRLIYFSYDVKMKEKGDIPEGYSVSREKKERFSLILESASTNQTSMYLCASGLGDLREKLFFGSGTQLSVL.